This T cell receptor beta chain appears in the sequencing data of a study of neoadjuvant anti-PD-1 for oral cavity cancer. Study information: Before surgery, most patients got three to four biweekly 3 mg/kg nivolumab doses. Regarding the study as a whole: Expansion of preexisting intratumoral clones was suggested to aid response. Higher pretreatment Treg/Th17 ratios tracked higher pretreatment blood clonality.

Germline V gene lookup returns CDR1 MNHEY and CDR2 SVGAGI. The length of the CDR3 is 15 residues. Trimming pared 4 bases from V and 7 bases from J, leaving 17 bases between. The data were produced by immunoSEQ multiplex PCR, yet TCRdb's version contains in-frame clones alone and is incomplete. This sample has roughly 25,000 clones; around a quarter occur once, and the top ten carry 15% to 20%. The time point denotes: after neoadjuvant nivolumab, at surgical resection. The patients had HPV-negative, locally advanced oral cavity squamous cell carcinoma. In its sample, this clone was seen a few times. The antigen is undetermined.

Sequencing used tumor tissue, obtained after nivolumab (anti-PD-1) treatment. The TCR was taken from a person between 40 and 80 years old with oral cavity squamous cell carcinoma. V is TRBV6-5 and J is TRBJ2-1, with no clear D. The CDR3 nucleotides are TGTGCCAGCAGTTTAAGTCGACCTCGTAGGAATGAGCAGTTCTTC. Protein sequence: CASSLSRPRRNEQFF.